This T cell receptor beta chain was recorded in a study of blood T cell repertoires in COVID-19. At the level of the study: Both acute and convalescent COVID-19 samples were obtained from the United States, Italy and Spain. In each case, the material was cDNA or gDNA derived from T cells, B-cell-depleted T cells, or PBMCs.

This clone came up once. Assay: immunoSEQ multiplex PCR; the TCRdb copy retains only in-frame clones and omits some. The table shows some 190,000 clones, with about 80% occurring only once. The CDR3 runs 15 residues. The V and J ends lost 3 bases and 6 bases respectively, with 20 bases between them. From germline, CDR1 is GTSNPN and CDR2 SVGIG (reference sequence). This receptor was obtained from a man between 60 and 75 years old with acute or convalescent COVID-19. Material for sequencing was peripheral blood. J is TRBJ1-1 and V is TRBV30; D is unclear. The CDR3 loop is CAWRATTSFSPEAFF. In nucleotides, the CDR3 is TGTGCCTGGAGGGCCACTACAAGTTTTAGTCCTGAAGCTTTCTTT.